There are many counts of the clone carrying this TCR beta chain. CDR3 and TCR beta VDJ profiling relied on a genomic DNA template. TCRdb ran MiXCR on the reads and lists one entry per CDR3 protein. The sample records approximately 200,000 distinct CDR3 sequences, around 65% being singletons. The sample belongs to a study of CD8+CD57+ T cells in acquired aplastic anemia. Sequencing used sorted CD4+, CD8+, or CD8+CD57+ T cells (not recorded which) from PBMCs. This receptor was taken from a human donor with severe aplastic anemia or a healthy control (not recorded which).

DNA of the CDR3: TGTGCCAGCAGCTTCTCCGTACAAGAGCAGTACTTC. This translates into CASSFSVQEQYF. The chain uses TRBV11-2 and TRBJ2-7; D gene uncertain. There are 12 residues in the CDR3. V lost 3 bases, J lost 7 bases, and 10 bases lay in between. Per germline, CDR1 SGHAT and CDR2 FQNNGV.